This record concerns one TCR beta chain sequence. The entry originates in a study of blood T cell repertoires in COVID-19. The wider study: Whether acute or convalescent, the COVID-19 samples came from the United States, Italy and Spain. T cells, B-cell-depleted T cells, or PBMCs provided the cDNA or gDNA that served as material.

Study processing details: Estimation of nucleated cell counts relied on the amplification of reference gene primers. TCRdb's copy holds only in-frame clones and misses some; the assay was immunoSEQ multiplex PCR. That table is the source of V, J and clone size, and D and trimming were worked out from the DNA. The sample holds 200,000 to 250,000 clones, 88% seen once. Unmatched junction bases numbered 4, after V lost 3 bases and J lost 7 bases. CDR1 is KGHSH, CDR2 LQKENI, per germline. The CDR3 contains 13 residues. The source of this sequence is a woman aged 55-75 years with acute or convalescent COVID-19. Input material: peripheral blood. The rearrangement uses TRBV18 and TRBJ1-2, with 8 bases fitting TRBD1. The CDR3 reads CASSPDRVGGYTF. In nucleotides, the CDR3 is TGTGCCAGCTCACCGGACAGGGTGGGTGGCTACACCTTC.